These T cell receptor beta chains were read from a single sample in a study of memory CD4+ T cells and cytomegalovirus serostatus. Libraries were prepared by immunoSEQ multiplex PCR; TCRdb keeps only in-frame clonotypes and omits some of them. Among about 60,000 clones listed, around 80% were seen once. The sample was memory CD4+ T cells from blood. The receptors were gathered from an adult in good health and CMV-seronegative. Both conserved end residues are part of each CDR3. The D gene is left open where the match is weak. Expanded clones are given a class, and other clones once, few, many or no size at all.

clone_size,d_call,v_call,j_call,cdr3_nt,cdr3_aa
-,TRBD1,TRBV6-1,TRBJ1-6,TGTGCCAGCAGTGAACATAGTAGGCAGGGGGTCTCACCCCTCCACTTT,CASSEHSRQGVSPLHF
-,-,TRBV21-1,TRBJ2-7,TGTGCCAGCAGCCTTCCCCGTACGACTAGCGGGAGTAAGATCACCTACGAGCAGTACTTC,CASSLPRTTSGSKITYEQYF
-,-,TRBV6-5,TRBJ2-7,TGTGCCAGCAGTTACCGGGGGGCAACCGAGCAGTACTTC,CASSYRGATEQYF
-,-,TRBV9,TRBJ1-1,TGTGCCAGCAGCGTAGTGGCTCAGTACACTGAAGCTTTCTTT,CASSVVAQYTEAFF
-,-,TRBV2,TRBJ1-5,TGTGCCAGCTGCAATAGCAATCAGCCCCAGCATTTT,CASCNSNQPQHF
-,-,TRBV7-2,TRBJ2-5,TGTGCCAGCAGCTTATCCCGGGGGCCGGGCCAAACCCAGTACTTC,CASSLSRGPGQTQYF
-,-,TRBV7-6,TRBJ2-1,TGTGCCAGCAGTCAGGGAGGAGGGGCGAATGAGCAGTTCTTC,CASSQGGGANEQFF
few,-,TRBV21-1,TRBJ1-1,TGTGCCAGCAGCCAAGACAAGAACACTGAAGCTTTCTTT,CASSQDKNTEAFF
-,-,TRBV9,TRBJ2-1,TGTGCCAGCAGCGTAGGGGGTTTGGGGCTTGAGCAGTTCTTC,CASSVGGLGLEQFF
-,-,TRBV19,TRBJ1-2,TGTGCCAGTAGCTTCACTCGGGGGGGGGATTCGCCTAACTATGGCTACACCTTC,CASSFTRGGDSPNYGYTF
once,-,TRBV18,TRBJ2-2,TGTGCCAGCTCACCGAGGACAGCGAACACCGGGGAGCTGTTTTTT,CASSPRTANTGELFF
-,-,TRBV11-2,TRBJ2-2,TGTGCCAGCCGAAGCCCCAGGGGTAGCACCGGGGAGCTGTTTTTT,CASRSPRGSTGELFF
-,TRBD1,TRBV5-6,TRBJ1-1,TGTGCCAGCAGCTTGGTCGGAGCAGGGGGTAAGGCCTCCAACACTGAAGCTTTCTTT,CASSLVGAGGKASNTEAFF
-,-,TRBV6-5,TRBJ1-1,TGTGCCAGCAGTCTCACAGGCCCACAGGACACTGAAGCTTTCTTT,CASSLTGPQDTEAFF
-,-,TRBV2,TRBJ2-7,TGTGCCAGCGGTAAACTCTCCTACGAGCAGTACTTC,CASGKLSYEQYF
-,TRBD1,TRBV19,TRBJ2-7,TGTGCCAGTGGGGACAGGTCGGAAGAGCAGTACTTC,CASGDRSEEQYF
-,TRBD1,TRBV7-2,TRBJ2-3,TGTGCCAGCAGCCTCGACAGGGGTGCAGATACGCAGTATTTT,CASSLDRGADTQYF
-,-,TRBV7-2,TRBJ1-2,TGTGCCAGCAGCCTCACCCGGGATGGCTACACCTTC,CASSLTRDGYTF
-,-,TRBV19,TRBJ1-2,TGTGCCAGTAGTATGGGGTTTAGCTATGGCTACACCTTC,CASSMGFSYGYTF
-,-,TRBV5-6,TRBJ1-2,TGTGCCAGCAGAGGAGGGGTGGTTTATGGCTACACCTTC,CASRGGVVYGYTF
-,TRBD1,TRBV19,TRBJ1-3,TGTGCCAGTAGTATGAACAGGGGAGAGGGTGGAAACACCATATATTTT,CASSMNRGEGGNTIYF
-,-,TRBV7-9,TRBJ2-7,TGTGCCAGCAGCTTAGACGGGAGCGAGCAGTACTTC,CASSLDGSEQYF
few,-,TRBV18,TRBJ1-1,TGTGCCAGCTCACCGACTGGGGAGGCTTTCTTT,CASSPTGEAFF
-,TRBD1,TRBV2,TRBJ1-5,TGTGCCAGCAACTACAGGAGGGACAGCACTGGAAATCAGCCCCAGCATTTT,CASNYRRDSTGNQPQHF
few,TRBD1,TRBV7-9,TRBJ1-2,TGTGCCAGCAGCCTAGGACAGGAAAGGGGCTACACCTTC,CASSLGQERGYTF
-,TRBD2,TRBV18,TRBJ2-1,TGTGCCAGCTCACCAGTAGCGGGAGGGGGCGGTGAGCAGTTCTTC,CASSPVAGGGGEQFF
-,-,TRBV28,TRBJ1-4,TGTGCCAGCAGCCGCCCGGGCAGCCAGAATGAAAAACTGTTTTTT,CASSRPGSQNEKLFF
-,-,TRBV5-1,TRBJ2-1,TGCGCCAGCAAGATGAGCTCCTACAATGAGCAGTTCTTC,CASKMSSYNEQFF
-,-,TRBV28,TRBJ1-5,TGTGCCAGCAGTAAGGGATTAGGTAGCAATCAGCCCCAGCATTTT,CASSKGLGSNQPQHF
-,TRBD1,TRBV5-4,TRBJ1-4,TGTGCCAGCAGCCCCATATTCAACCGACAGGGTTTTTGGGAAAAACTGTTTTTT,CASSPIFNRQGFWEKLFF
-,-,TRBV14,TRBJ2-7,TGTGCCAGCAGCCAACCAGGGGTGGGTCCCCTATGGCAGTACTTC,CASSQPGVGPLWQYF
-,TRBD2,TRBV2,TRBJ2-5,TGTGCCAGCAGTGAGGGACTAGCGGGATGGGGTGAGACCCAGTACTTC,CASSEGLAGWGETQYF
few,-,TRBV2,TRBJ2-3,TGTGCCAGCATCGCCCCTATAACAGATACGCAGTATTTT,CASIAPITDTQYF
once,-,TRBV28,TRBJ2-7,TGTGCCAGGGGGGGATTCGGCGACGAGCAGTACTTC,CARGGFGDEQYF
few,TRBD1,TRBV6-5,TRBJ1-3,TGTGCCAGCAGTTCGGACAGGGGGAGGTCTGGAAACACCATATATTTT,CASSSDRGRSGNTIYF
-,-,TRBV4-2,TRBJ2-7,TGTGCCAGCAGCCAAGGATCAGGGTACTACGAGCAGTACTTC,CASSQGSGYYEQYF
once,TRBD1,TRBV27,TRBJ1-4,TGTGCCAGCAGAAACGAGTGGGGGACAGGGGGCGGTCTGGATGAAAAACTGTTTTTT,CASRNEWGTGGGLDEKLFF
once,-,TRBV11-2,TRBJ2-6,TGTGCCAGCAGCTTGGGACGGGCGGGTGGGGCCAACGTCCTGACTTTC,CASSLGRAGGANVLTF
-,-,TRBV28,TRBJ2-3,TGTGCCAGCAGTACGGGGTCCACAGATACGCAGTATTTT,CASSTGSTDTQYF
once,-,TRBV11-2,TRBJ2-3,TGTGCCAGCAGCTTAGCGCGGTTATTCACAGATACGCAGTATTTT,CASSLARLFTDTQYF
once,-,TRBV7-8,TRBJ2-1,TGTGCCAGCAGCTTAGACCGAACCGATGAGCAGTTCTTC,CASSLDRTDEQFF
-,-,TRBV7-8,TRBJ2-7,TGTGCCAGCGGCTGGAGAAATGATTACGAGCAGTACTTC,CASGWRNDYEQYF
-,-,TRBV29-1,TRBJ1-5,TGCAGCGTAGCATGGGGGCTTCCCGCTAGCAATCAGCCCCAGCATTTT,CSVAWGLPASNQPQHF
-,-,TRBV5-1,TRBJ2-3,TGCGCCAGCAGACAATCATCCGAGGATACGCAGTATTTT,CASRQSSEDTQYF